The 18 T cell receptor beta chains below all came from one sample that was sequenced in a study of response to subunit inactivated influenza vaccine (dated by TCRdb to 2017 to 2018). The receptor library was made with RT-PCR. The data were produced on an Illumina HiSeq 2500. The public reads were quality trimmed at Q25 with fastp and then assembled into clones with MiXCR by TCRdb, keeping productive beta chains. A single entry per CDR3 protein holds the most common genes and DNA from its merged rows. The sample data list some 500,000 distinct CDR3 sequences, and more than 15% of these were observed just once. 2.5% to 3.5% of the sample is taken by the ten largest. The starting material was CD4+ T cells sorted from PBMCs, obtained less than 30 months after vaccination. Source of these receptors: a man between 50 and 69 years old who received an inactivated influenza vaccine. Donor details come from another sample of the same person, matched by shared clones.

The chain joins TRBV2 to TRBJ2-2; 12 bases map to TRBD2. CDR1 and CDR2 (germline): SNHLY, FYNNEI. After removal of 9 bases from V and 6 bases from J, the junction contained 8 bases not matched to a gene. The CDR3 is 15 amino acids. Here the CDR3 DNA reads TGTGCCAGTAATTCGGCTAGCGGGGGGGCCGGGGAGCTGTTTTTT. Its protein product is CASNSASGGAGELFF.

This clonotype turned up a few times. The chain recombines TRBV11-1 with TRBJ2-5; the D is unclear. This CDR3 is 14 amino acids long. The germline gives CDR1 SGHAT, CDR2 FQDESV (reference sequence). Trimming pared 5 bases from V and 4 bases from J, leaving 14 bases between. The CDR3 DNA is TGTGCCAGCAGCCCTAGTCCAGGTGGAGAGACCCAGTACTTC. Protein: CASSPSPGGETQYF.

J is TRBJ2-7 and V is TRBV2; tentatively, D is TRBD1 (5 bases). The CDR3 spans 15 residues. CDR1 is SNHLY and CDR2 is FYNNEI in the germline V gene. V was clipped by 6 bases and J by 3 bases, with 18 bases between them. DNA of the CDR3: TGTGCCAGCAGCCGCGACAGAATGTTGAACTACGAGCAGTACTTC. Residues: CASSRDRMLNYEQYF.

This clonotype has just a few counts. CDR3 nucleotide sequence: TGCAGCGTTGAAAGGGGGCAGGGGGCTAACACTGAAGCTTTCTTT. It codes for CSVERGQGANTEAFF. The chain combines TRBV29-1 with TRBJ1-1, with 8 nucleotides matching TRBD1. Trimming at V came to 2 bases and at J to 2 bases, leaving 7 bases not matched to a gene. CDR3 length equals 15 residues. Germline-derived CDR1 and CDR2 are SQVTM and ANQGSEA.

This chain joins TRBV29-1 and TRBJ1-1; D is undetermined. Germline V gene sequence: CDR1 SQVTM, CDR2 ANQGSEA. The CDR3 covers 13 residues. The ends were cut back, 2 bases at V and 0 bases at J, with 7 bases in the middle. The chain's CDR3 is CSVESVLNTEAFF. CDR3 nucleotides: TGCAGCGTTGAATCTGTGTTGAACACTGAAGCTTTCTTT.

This clonotype was picked up a small number of times. The chain recombines TRBV5-6 with TRBJ2-1; D unresolved. V lost 2 bases, J lost 2 bases, and 11 bases lay in between. This CDR3 is built from 15 residues. From germline, CDR1 is SGHDT and CDR2 YYEEEE. The DNA of the CDR3 is TGTGCCAGCAGCTTCGGCAGGTCAACCTACAATGAGCAGTTCTTC. Protein: CASSFGRSTYNEQFF.

This clonotype was picked up many times. The gene calls are TRBV10-3 and TRBJ2-3; 9 nucleotides line up with TRBD2. Germline CDR1 ENHRY, CDR2 SYGVKD. The CDR3 contains 15 residues. J gave up 2 bases and V 6 bases, and 6 bases lay outside the gene matches. CDR3 sequence (DNA): TGTGCCATCAGCTTGGCGGGAGGGCTCACAGATACGCAGTATTTT. Its translation is CAISLAGGLTDTQYF.

The rearrangement joins TRBV12-3 or TRBV12-4 to TRBJ1-1; the D is unclear. Trimming removed 8 bases from V and 0 bases from J, with 7 bases in between. The CDR3 consists of 12 residues. CDR3 DNA sequence: TGTGCCAGCCGTGCGATGAACACTGAAGCTTTCTTT. Translated, it gives CASRAMNTEAFF.

This chain uses TRBV4-3 with TRBJ2-3; D is unresolved. In germline, CDR1 is LGHNA, CDR2 YSLEER. Trimming took off 6 bases at V and 6 bases at J, with 13 bases between the two ends. CDR3 length: 13 amino acids. The CDR3 here is CASSHKVMDTQYF. CDR3 coding DNA: TGCGCCAGCAGTCATAAGGTGATGGATACGCAGTATTTT.

This chain uses TRBV3-1 with TRBJ2-3, with TRBD2 matching over 11 bases. The CDR3 runs 17 residues. Germline CDR1 and CDR2: LGHDT and YNNKEL (reference sequence). V lost 3 bases to trimming and J lost 5 bases; unmatched junction nucleotides: 10. In nucleotides, the CDR3 is TGTGCCAGCAGCCAGGAGGGTAGCGGGGGGGTTTTAGATACGCAGTATTTT. Its translation: CASSQEGSGGVLDTQYF.

This clonotype was recorded many times. CDR3 protein: CASSLQTARAYEQYF. The CDR3 coding sequence is TGTGCCAGCAGCTTGCAGACCGCGAGGGCCTACGAGCAGTACTTC. The chain combines TRBV7-2 with TRBJ2-7; a weak D match, TRBD2 (5 bases). The CDR3 extends over 15 amino acids. V gave up 3 bases and J gave up 2 bases, with 14 bases separating them. Germline V gene lookup returns CDR1 SGHTA and CDR2 FQGNSA.

V gene TRBV4-3 combines with J gene TRBJ1-2; D remains unclear. Germline V gene data show CDR1 as LGHNA and CDR2 as YSLEER. The length of the CDR3 is 13 residues. V lost 0 bases and J 3 bases, leaving 5 bases between the germline ends. This CDR3 is CASSQEAYYGYTF. The CDR3 bases are TGCGCCAGCAGCCAAGAAGCCTACTATGGCTACACCTTC.

This clonotype has a handful of counts. CDR3 amino acids: CSARGTENTEAFF. In DNA, the CDR3 is TGCAGTGCTAGGGGGACAGAGAACACTGAAGCTTTCTTT. J is TRBJ1-1 and V is TRBV20-1; 7 bases align to TRBD1. There are 13 residues in the CDR3. The J segment lost 1 base and the V segment lost 3 bases, leaving 2 bases of the junction unmatched. Germline V CDR1 and CDR2: DFQATT, SNEGSKA (reference sequence).

The genes are TRBV6-2 or TRBV6-3 and TRBJ2-1; D unclear. The germline V and J ends were trimmed by 4 bases and 0 bases, with 10 bases remaining between them. The CDR3 is 15 amino acids. Germline CDR1 MNHEY, CDR2 SVGEGT. CDR3 protein: CASSSGGVSYNEQFF. The CDR3 DNA reads TGTGCCAGCAGTTCGGGTGGGGTCTCCTACAATGAGCAGTTCTTC.

This clonotype has ten or more counts. The chain couples TRBV5-1 to TRBJ2-7, with TRBD1 identical over 10 bases. Germline assignment: CDR1 SGHRS and CDR2 YFSETQ. This CDR3 has 15 amino acids. J gave up 5 bases and V 1 base, and 6 bases lay outside the gene matches. The CDR3 nucleotides are TGCGCCAGCAGCTTGTCTGGGACAGGGGATGACGAGCAGTACTTC. Encoded protein: CASSLSGTGDDEQYF.

Ten or more counts support this clonotype. The chain carries TRBV4-3 and TRBJ1-1; D is undetermined. Trimming took 0 bases from V and 1 from J, leaving 9 bases between them. Per germline, CDR1 LGHNA and CDR2 YSLEER. CDR3 size: 15 residues. This CDR3 is CASSQETHQNTEAFF. The CDR3, as DNA: TGCGCCAGCAGCCAAGAGACCCACCAGAACACTGAAGCTTTCTTT.

This chain joins TRBV28 and TRBJ2-4; D ambiguous. The V and J ends lost 4 bases and 0 bases respectively, with 10 bases between them. The CDR3 runs 15 residues. CDR1 and CDR2 from the germline V gene are MDHEN and SYDVKM. The CDR3 region has the DNA TGTGCCAGCAGTTCGCGAGCGAGAGCCAAAAACATTCAGTACTTC. Translated: CASSSRARAKNIQYF. The variable domain in full, with the rest retrieved from reference TRBV28 and TRBJ2-4, is DVKVTQSSRYLVKRTGEKVFLECVQDMDHENMFWYRQDPGLGLRLIYFSYDVKMKEKGDIPEGYSVSREKKERFSLILESASTNQTSMYLCASSSRARAKNIQYFGAGTRLSVL.

This clonotype has a handful of counts. The chain joins TRBV14 to TRBJ2-3; perhaps TRBD2 as D (6 bases). V gave up 0 bases and J gave up 6 bases, with 13 bases separating them. This CDR3 is built from 15 residues. Germline V gene sequence: CDR1 SGHDN, CDR2 FVKESK. CDR3 sequence reads: CASSQDGTFLDTQYF. The CDR3 nucleotides read TGTGCCAGCAGCCAAGATGGGACTTTTTTGGATACGCAGTATTTT.